This T cell receptor beta chain comes out of a study of memory CD4+ T cells and cytomegalovirus serostatus. Study-wide background: Healthy Belgian adult donors included roughly ten CMV-positive and more than 20 CMV-negative people.

Here immunoSEQ multiplex PCR was the method, and the copy in TCRdb shows in-frame clones only, minus some. Of tens of thousands of clones in the sample, roughly 80% were seen once. Single viable CD3+CD4+CD8-CD45RO+ cells were sorted as the memory CD4+ T cells. In its sample, this clone was seen a few times. V was pared by 3 bases and J by 6 bases, with 15 bases between. CDR1 is SGHVS and CDR2 is FQNEAQ in the germline V gene. The CDR3 is 14 amino acids. The chain couples TRBV7-8 to TRBJ2-7; D may be TRBD2 (5 bases). The clonotype comes from an adult in good health and CMV-seronegative. The sequenced sample consisted of memory CD4+ T cells from blood. Here the CDR3 DNA reads TGTGCCAGCAGCTTTAGATCTCTAGCCGGCGAGCAGTACTTC. Translated, it gives CASSFRSLAGEQYF. The whole variable domain, remainder taken from reference TRBV7-8 and TRBJ2-7, is GAGVSQSPRYKVAKRGQDVALRCDPISGHVSLFWYQQALGQGPEFLTYFQNEAQLDKSGLPSDRFFAERPEGSVSTLKIQRTQQEDSAVYLCASSFRSLAGEQYFGPGTRLTVT.